This passage covers 21 T cell receptor beta chains from one sample sequenced in a study of T cell repertoires in cytomegalovirus infection (dated 2019 in TCRdb). Instrument on record: Illumina HiSeq 1500. TCRdb trimmed the raw reads at Q25, called clones with MiXCR and kept productive beta chains. For every CDR3 protein sequence, its rows merge into one entry that carries the most common genes and DNA. In this sample the table shows roughly 640,000 distinct CDR3 sequences, 20% to 30% of which occur a single time. Approximately 8% of the sample is taken by the ten largest. Sequencing input: CD8+ T cells from PBMCs. These receptors all come from a human donor in good health (CMV status not recorded). Some clones in this sample may be carry-over from other donors' samples.

This sequence joins TRBV7-6 and TRBJ2-2; TRBD1 aligns across 7 bases. This CDR3 has 15 amino acids. V shed 4 bases and J 4 bases; nucleotides not matched to a gene: 6. Germline CDR1 is SGHVS and CDR2 is FNYEAQ. CDR3 in DNA: TGTGCCAGCAGCTCGACAGGGTGGAGCACCGGGGAGCTGTTTTTT. Protein product: CASSSTGWSTGELFF.

This clonotype has ten or more counts. The chain recombines TRBV6-5 with TRBJ2-1; TRBD1 is a possible D gene (6 bases). The CDR3 is 15 residues long. The V and J ends lost 0 bases and 0 bases respectively, with 6 bases between them. Looked up from germline, CDR1 is MNHEY and CDR2 is SVGAGI. In DNA, the CDR3 is TGTGCCAGCAGTTACTCAGGGGGCTCCTACAATGAGCAGTTCTTC. It encodes CASSYSGGSYNEQFF.

At least ten counts were recorded for this clonotype. The chain uses TRBV6-2 or TRBV6-3 and TRBJ1-1; no clear D gene. The germline V and J ends were trimmed by 3 bases and 0 bases, with 14 bases remaining between them. The germline V gene encodes CDR1 MNHEY and CDR2 SVGEGT. There are 16 residues in the CDR3. CDR3 coding DNA: TGTGCCAGCAGTTATGCGGTGGAGACGATGAACACTGAAGCTTTCTTT. Encoded protein: CASSYAVETMNTEAFF.

This clonotype has a handful of counts. The chain combines TRBV5-1 with TRBJ2-3; D might be TRBD2 (5 bases). The CDR3 is made up of 15 amino acids. The germline V gene encodes CDR1 SGHRS and CDR2 YFSETQ. Trimming cost V 2 bases and J 4 bases, with 14 bases left between them. The CDR3 bases are TGCGCCAGCAGCTTTTCCGGGGTACGGCCAGATACGCAGTATTTT. Protein product: CASSFSGVRPDTQYF.

The rearrangement uses TRBV6-2 or TRBV6-3 and TRBJ1-2; tentative D call: TRBD1 (5 bases). Trimming shortened V by 6 bases and J by 8 bases, and 19 bases separated the two germline ends. In germline, CDR1 is MNHEY, CDR2 SVGEGT. The CDR3 contains 14 residues. The CDR3 spells CASSHDSGGPGYTF. For the CDR3, the DNA is TGTGCCAGCAGCCACGACAGCGGGGGTCCCGGCTACACCTTC.

Points on this clonotype: The junction departs from germline at one end; a sequencing error may be responsible. The chain combines TRBV28 with TRBJ1-3, with 12 bases aligning to TRBD1. The CDR3 extends over 17 amino acids. Germline V lookup: CDR1 MDHEN, CDR2 SYDVKM. The CDR3 is CANSFWGTGGSGNTIYF. DNA for the CDR3: TGTGCCAACAGTTTTTGGGGGACAGGGGGCAGTGGAAACACCATATATTTT.

This clonotype was counted many times. The chain has TRBV12-3 or TRBV12-4 and TRBJ1-1; the D gene is possibly TRBD1 (5 bases). This CDR3 comprises 15 residues. Trimming removed 5 bases at V and 1 base at J, with 14 bases between. Here the CDR3 reads CASSTGRRPNTEAFF. The CDR3 nucleotides are TGTGCCAGCAGTACGGGACGGAGGCCGAACACTGAAGCTTTCTTT.

This clonotype was observed a handful of times. The chain has TRBV2 and TRBJ2-7, with TRBD1 matching 8 bases. V lost 1 base and J lost 0; bases outside the gene matches: 8. CDR3 size: 17 residues. Germline V gene sequence: CDR1 SNHLY, CDR2 FYNNEI. This CDR3 is CASSEGTGKLSSYEQYF. CDR3 in DNA: TGTGCCAGCAGTGAAGGGACAGGGAAGCTCAGCTCCTACGAGCAGTACTTC.

The chain employs TRBV23-1 and TRBJ2-5; weak D call: TRBD1 (6 bases). TRBV23-1 is sorted into the ORF group, with uncertain function. The CDR3 contains 14 residues. The V gene lost 5 bases and the J gene lost 4 bases, with 14 bases spanning the gap. The chain's CDR3 is CASSEQGKRETQYF. CDR3 nucleotide sequence: TGCGCCAGCAGTGAACAGGGAAAACGAGAGACCCAGTACTTC.

A few counts support this clonotype. Here the CDR3 reads CASRPDGAKNIQYF. For the CDR3, the DNA is TGTGCCAGCAGGCCAGACGGAGCCAAAAACATTCAGTACTTC. The V gene is TRBV28, the J gene TRBJ2-4; D unresolved. The CDR3 runs 14 residues. Germline-derived CDR1 and CDR2 are MDHEN and SYDVKM. Trimming cost V 6 bases and J 0 bases, with 9 bases left between them.

This clonotype was recorded a few times. V is TRBV29-1 and J is TRBJ1-1; the match to TRBD1 covers 7 bases. V lost 4 bases and J lost 0; bases outside the gene matches: 8. The germline CDR1 and CDR2 sequences are SQVTM and ANQGSEA. The CDR3 has 15 amino acids. CDR3 region: CSVGTGRKLNTEAFF. For the CDR3, the DNA is TGCAGCGTTGGGACAGGTCGGAAGTTGAACACTGAAGCTTTCTTT. The entire variable domain, with the rest obtained from reference TRBV29-1 and TRBJ1-1, is as follows: SAVISQKPSRDICQRGTSLTIQCQVDSQVTMMFWYRQQPGQSLTLIATANQGSEATYESGFVIDKFPISRPNLTFSTLTVSNMSPEDSSIYLCSVGTGRKLNTEAFFGQGTRLTVV.

The V and J genes are TRBV6-5 and TRBJ2-1; D is ambiguous. The germline CDR1 and CDR2 sequences are MNHEY and SVGAGI. The CDR3 extends over 16 amino acids. V lost 0 bases, J lost 0 bases, and 9 bases lay in between. The CDR3 DNA follows: TGTGCCAGCAGTTACTCGATGGTAGGCTCCTACAATGAGCAGTTCTTC. Protein: CASSYSMVGSYNEQFF.

This clonotype was counted between two and nine times. The CDR3, as DNA: TGTGCCAGCAGTTTCGGGACTCCGGAGGGCTACGAGCAGTACTTC. Residues: CASSFGTPEGYEQYF. The chain joins TRBV6-2 or TRBV6-3 to TRBJ2-7; tentative D call: TRBD2 (6 bases). The V end was cut by 4 bases, the J end by 3 bases, with 16 bases between. CDR1 is MNHEY, CDR2 SVGEGT, per germline. CDR3 length: 15 amino acids.

The chain is built from TRBV10-1 and TRBJ2-1; D is ambiguous. CDR3 size: 15 residues. Germline V lookup: CDR1 WNHNN, CDR2 SYGVQD (reference sequence). The germline V and J ends were trimmed by 6 bases and 2 bases, with 14 bases remaining between them. CDR3 nucleotides: TGCGCCAGCAGACAGACGAGGCTGGCCTACAATGAGCAGTTCTTC. Its protein product is CASRQTRLAYNEQFF.

This clonotype was seen many times. The chain recombines TRBV12-3 or TRBV12-4 with TRBJ2-7; the D gene is possibly TRBD2 (5 bases). This CDR3 region has 15 residues. V was trimmed by 4 bases and J by 2 bases, leaving 15 bases between them. This CDR3 reads CASSSGSPRAYEQYF. CDR3 DNA: TGTGCCAGCAGTTCAGGAAGCCCGCGGGCCTACGAGCAGTACTTC.

In its sample, this clonotype was seen a few times. The chain joins TRBV29-1 to TRBJ2-5; perhaps TRBD2 as D (5 bases). V was clipped by 1 base and J by 1 base, with 13 bases between them. This CDR3 contains 15 residues. Germline values: CDR1 SQVTM, CDR2 ANQGSEA. The CDR3 is CSVEAGEGTQETQYF. The CDR3 DNA reads TGCAGCGTTGAAGCGGGCGAGGGTACCCAAGAGACCCAGTACTTC.

V and J are TRBV12-3 or TRBV12-4 and TRBJ2-3, with D perhaps TRBD1 (5 bases). With 2 bases removed from V and 1 base from J, the gap between germline ends came to 13 bases. This CDR3 has 16 residues. Written as DNA, the CDR3 is TGTGCCAGCAGTTTACCGACAGTCACGGGCACAGATACGCAGTATTTT. It translates to CASSLPTVTGTDTQYF.

This clonotype was counted a few times. The rearrangement uses TRBV7-6 and TRBJ2-1; no clear D gene. V lost 2 bases, J lost 0 bases, and 5 bases lay in between. The CDR3 runs 14 residues. Germline CDR1 is SGHVS and CDR2 is FNYEAQ. CDR3 region: CASSLFSSYNEQFF. The CDR3, as DNA: TGTGCCAGCAGCTTATTCAGCTCCTACAATGAGCAGTTCTTC. The entire variable domain, with the rest obtained from reference TRBV7-6 and TRBJ2-1, is as follows: GAGVSQSPRYKVTKRGQDVALRCDPISGHVSLYWYRQALGQGPEFLTYFNYEAQQDKSGLPNDRFSAERPEGSISTLTIQRTEQRDSAMYRCASSLFSSYNEQFFGPGTRLTVL.

This clonotype has at least ten counts. The chain is built from TRBV7-2 and TRBJ1-3; D unclear. The CDR3 is made up of 17 amino acids. V was trimmed by 1 base and J by 3 bases, leaving 16 bases between them. The V gene's germline CDR1 is SGHTA and CDR2 FQGNSA. CDR3 sequence reads: CASSLGLGWQSGNTIYF. CDR3 nucleotide sequence: TGTGCCAGCAGCTTAGGATTAGGATGGCAGAGTGGAAACACCATATATTTT.

This clonotype was seen more than once but under ten times. The chain is built from TRBV7-9 and TRBJ2-1, with 10 bases aligning to TRBD1. Germline CDR1 and CDR2: SEHNR and FQNEAQ (reference sequence). Trimming at V came to 1 base and at J to 14 bases, leaving 2 bases not matched to a gene. This CDR3 is built from 12 residues. The CDR3 DNA reads TGTGCCAGCAGCTTAGGGGGGACAGGGGAGTTCTTC. Its protein is CASSLGGTGEFF.

This clonotype was found many times. The genes are TRBV28 and TRBJ2-6, with 12 bases aligning to TRBD1. The length of the CDR3 is 17 residues. After removal of 3 bases from V and 2 bases from J, the junction contained 2 bases not matched to a gene. Looked up from germline, CDR1 is MDHEN and CDR2 is SYDVKM. As DNA, the CDR3 is TGTGCCAGCAGTTTGGGGACAGGGGGCCCTGGGGCCAACGTCCTGACTTTC. Amino acids: CASSLGTGGPGANVLTF.